This T cell receptor beta chain was sequenced for a study of human T cells and chemical hapten exposure. The time point was: healthy volunteer bleed at 2 weeks. The template was total RNA from unfractionated whole blood. V gave up 8 bases and J gave up 9 bases, with 21 bases separating them. Germline assignment: CDR1 SNHLY and CDR2 FYNNEI. This CDR3 region has 14 residues. TCRdb reprocessed the RACE reads with MiXCR, giving one entry per CDR3 protein. Among 100,000 to 150,000 distinct CDR3 sequences listed, approximately 10% were seen once. This chain joins TRBV2 and TRBJ2-3, with D tentatively TRBD1 (6 bases). The clonotype comes from a male donor in good health. Some clones in this sample may be carry-over from other donors' samples. Sequenced input: whole blood. Written as DNA, the CDR3 is TGTGCCAGCTTGTATTGGGGGCAGGCGGACACGCAGTATTTT. Translating gives CASLYWGQADTQYF.